The rows below give T cell receptor beta chains drawn from one sample of a study of post-analysis software for immune sequencing data. TCRdb reprocessed the PCR reads via MiXCR and lists one record per CDR3 protein. The table lists hundreds of thousands of distinct CDR3 sequences, approximately 53% of them singletons. The sample taken for sequencing was blood. The source is a girl under 18 with multiple sclerosis. Both conserved end residues are trimmed from each CDR3. Fields, in order: CDR3 length, V gene, CDR3 protein.

CDR3 length: 12; V gene: TRBV25-1; CDR3 protein: ASSEYGRPDGYT
CDR3 length: 11; V gene: TRBV29-1; CDR3 protein: SVKDRGQETQY
CDR3 length: 14; V gene: TRBV5-8; CDR3 protein: ASSWRTSGITDTQY
CDR3 length: 12; V gene: TRBV12-3/TRBV12-4; CDR3 protein: ASSLRGPHQPQH
CDR3 length: 13; V gene: TRBV5-1; CDR3 protein: ASSLVTGFYNEQF
CDR3 length: 13; V gene: TRBV6-2/TRBV6-3; CDR3 protein: ASSYSRRVYNEQY
CDR3 length: 13; V gene: TRBV28; CDR3 protein: ASSLTGTGGNTQY
CDR3 length: 13; V gene: TRBV9; CDR3 protein: ASSVGGTRNTEAF
CDR3 length: 12; V gene: TRBV7-3; CDR3 protein: ASKSYRGNTEAF
CDR3 length: 13; V gene: TRBV12-3/TRBV12-4; CDR3 protein: ASSSLAGAANEQF
CDR3 length: 11; V gene: TRBV20-1; CDR3 protein: SVPGTSGNEQY
CDR3 length: 14; V gene: TRBV11-2; CDR3 protein: ASSGRQLSGANVLT
CDR3 length: 12; V gene: TRBV12-3/TRBV12-4; CDR3 protein: ASSLPGRGETQY
CDR3 length: 11; V gene: TRBV29-1; CDR3 protein: SVTGPLGTEAF
CDR3 length: 12; V gene: TRBV20-1; CDR3 protein: SARDPGFGDTQY
CDR3 length: 10; V gene: TRBV10-3; CDR3 protein: ATSDGTEGYT
CDR3 length: 14; V gene: TRBV7-7; CDR3 protein: ASSLGQGAFTDTQY
CDR3 length: 13; V gene: TRBV6-1; CDR3 protein: ASSHQTGDLYEQF
CDR3 length: 12; V gene: TRBV20-1; CDR3 protein: SATDRGRRNEQY
CDR3 length: 12; V gene: TRBV13; CDR3 protein: ASSSGTHRDTQY
CDR3 length: 12; V gene: TRBV20-1; CDR3 protein: SARQSVVGETQY
CDR3 length: 9; V gene: TRBV2; CDR3 protein: ASSETRVQF
CDR3 length: 13; V gene: TRBV7-8; CDR3 protein: ASSPGTSIQETQY